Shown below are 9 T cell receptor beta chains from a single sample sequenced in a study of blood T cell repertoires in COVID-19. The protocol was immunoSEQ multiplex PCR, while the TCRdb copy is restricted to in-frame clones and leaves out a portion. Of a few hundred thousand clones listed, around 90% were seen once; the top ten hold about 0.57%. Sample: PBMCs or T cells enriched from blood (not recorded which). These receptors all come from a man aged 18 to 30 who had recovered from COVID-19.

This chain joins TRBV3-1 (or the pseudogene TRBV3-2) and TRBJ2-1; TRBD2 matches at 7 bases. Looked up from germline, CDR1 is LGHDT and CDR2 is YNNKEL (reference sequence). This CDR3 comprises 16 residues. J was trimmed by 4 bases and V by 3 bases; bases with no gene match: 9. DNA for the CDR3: TGTGCCAGCAGCCAGGAGCGGGGAAGAGTTTACAATGAGCAGTTCTTC. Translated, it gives CASSQERGRVYNEQFF.

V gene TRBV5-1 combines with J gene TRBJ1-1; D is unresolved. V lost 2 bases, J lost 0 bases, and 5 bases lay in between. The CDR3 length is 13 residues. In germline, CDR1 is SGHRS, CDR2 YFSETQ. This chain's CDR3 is CASSFLLNTEAFF. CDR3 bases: TGCGCCAGCAGCTTTTTATTGAACACTGAAGCTTTCTTT. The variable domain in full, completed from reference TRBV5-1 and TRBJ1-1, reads KAGVTQTPRYLIKTRGQQVTLSCSPISGHRSVSWYQQTPGQGLQFLFEYFSETQRNKGNFPGRFSGRQFSNSRSEMNVSTLELGDSALYLCASSFLLNTEAFFGQGTRLTVV.

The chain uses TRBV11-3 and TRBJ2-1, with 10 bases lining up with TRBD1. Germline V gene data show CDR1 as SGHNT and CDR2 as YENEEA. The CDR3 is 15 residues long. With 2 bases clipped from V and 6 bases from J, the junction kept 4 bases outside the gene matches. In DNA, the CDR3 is TGTGCCAGCAGCTTAAGGACAGGGGGAGGCAATGAGCAGTTCTTC. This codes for CASSLRTGGGNEQFF. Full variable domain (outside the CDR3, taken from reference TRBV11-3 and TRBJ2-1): EAGVVQSPRYKIIEKKQPVAFWCNPISGHNTLYWYLQNLGQGPELLIRYENEEAVDDSQLPKDRFSAERLKGVDSTLKIQPAELGDSAVYLCASSLRTGGGNEQFFGPGTRLTVL.

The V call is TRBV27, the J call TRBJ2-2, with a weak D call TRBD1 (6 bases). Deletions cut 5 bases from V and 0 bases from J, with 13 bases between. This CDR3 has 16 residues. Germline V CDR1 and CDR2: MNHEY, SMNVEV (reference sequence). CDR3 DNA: TGTGCCAGCAGTATTACCGGGACAACGAACACCGGGGAGCTGTTTTTT. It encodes CASSITGTTNTGELFF.

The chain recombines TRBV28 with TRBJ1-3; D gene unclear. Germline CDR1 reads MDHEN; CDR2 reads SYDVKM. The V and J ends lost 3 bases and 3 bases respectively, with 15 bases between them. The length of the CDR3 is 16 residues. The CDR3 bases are TGTGCCAGCAGTTTTGGTGGGAGTCGAGGTGGAAACACCATATATTTT. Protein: CASSFGGSRGGNTIYF.

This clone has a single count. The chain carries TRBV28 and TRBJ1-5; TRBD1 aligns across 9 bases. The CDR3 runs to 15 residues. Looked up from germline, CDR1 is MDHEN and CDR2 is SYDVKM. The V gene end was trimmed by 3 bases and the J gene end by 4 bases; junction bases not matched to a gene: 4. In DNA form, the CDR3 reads TGTGCCAGCAGTTTCTCGGGACAGGGAAATCAGCCCCAGCATTTT. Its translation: CASSFSGQGNQPQHF.

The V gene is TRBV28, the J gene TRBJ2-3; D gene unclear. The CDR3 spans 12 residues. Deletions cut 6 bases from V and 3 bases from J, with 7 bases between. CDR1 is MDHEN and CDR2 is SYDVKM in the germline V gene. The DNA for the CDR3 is TGTGCCAGCAGATCCCGTACAGATACGCAGTATTTT. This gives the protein CASRSRTDTQYF.

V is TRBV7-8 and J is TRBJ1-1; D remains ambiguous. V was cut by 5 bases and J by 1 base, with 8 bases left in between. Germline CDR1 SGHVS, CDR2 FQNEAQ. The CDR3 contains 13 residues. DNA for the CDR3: TGTGCCAGCAGCGGGCCAGCGAACACTGAAGCTTTCTTT. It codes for CASSGPANTEAFF.

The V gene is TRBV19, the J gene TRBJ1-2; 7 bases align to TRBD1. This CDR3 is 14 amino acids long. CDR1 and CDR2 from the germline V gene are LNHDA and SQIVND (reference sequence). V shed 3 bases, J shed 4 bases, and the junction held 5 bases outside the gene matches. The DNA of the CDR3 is TGTGCCAGTAGTATCGGGACAGAACTCTATGGCTACACCTTC. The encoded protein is CASSIGTELYGYTF. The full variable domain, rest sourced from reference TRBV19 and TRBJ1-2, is DGGITQSPKYLFRKEGQNVTLSCEQNLNHDAMYWYRQDPGQGLRLIYYSQIVNDFQKGDIAEGYSVSREKKESFPLTVTSAQKNPTAFYLCASSIGTELYGYTFGSGTRLTVV.